The rows below give T cell receptor beta chains drawn from one sample of a study of blood T cell repertoires in COVID-19. The repertoire was sequenced with immunoSEQ multiplex PCR; TCRdb's copy has only in-frame clones and lacks some. The sample yields around 300,000 clones, 80% to 90% seen once. Sequencing was done on a sample of PBMCs or T cells enriched from blood (not recorded which). These receptor sequences come from a woman aged 18-29 years who had recovered from COVID-19. CDR3s include the opening cysteine and the closing phenylalanine or tryptophan. Each record gives: clone size, V gene, D gene, J gene, CDR3 DNA, CDR3 protein. A D gene is named only where the DNA matches it firmly. Clone size, where shown, is once, few, many, or a class for clones that have expanded.

clone_size: -
v_call: TRBV6-5
d_call: -
j_call: TRBJ2-7
cdr3_nt: TGTGCCAGCAGTATGTCGCCAGGGTTAACCTACGAGCAGTACTTC
cdr3_aa: CASSMSPGLTYEQYF

clone_size: few
v_call: TRBV5-1
d_call: -
j_call: TRBJ2-7
cdr3_nt: TGCGCCAGCAGCTTGGCCGGGAACGTAGCCTACGAGCAGTACTTC
cdr3_aa: CASSLAGNVAYEQYF

clone_size: few
v_call: TRBV27
d_call: -
j_call: TRBJ2-7
cdr3_nt: TGTGCCAGCAGTTTATCCGCCTACAGGGATAGGTTCTACGAGCAGTACTTC
cdr3_aa: CASSLSAYRDRFYEQYF

clone_size: -
v_call: TRBV5-1
d_call: TRBD2
j_call: TRBJ2-3
cdr3_nt: TGCGCCAGCAGCTTAGGACTAGCGGGGAACACAGATACGCAGTATTTT
cdr3_aa: CASSLGLAGNTDTQYF

clone_size: once
v_call: TRBV19
d_call: -
j_call: TRBJ1-1
cdr3_nt: TGTGCCAGTAGTATGCAGGTTAGTCGTACTGAAGCTTTCTTT
cdr3_aa: CASSMQVSRTEAFF

clone_size: -
v_call: TRBV19
d_call: -
j_call: TRBJ1-5
cdr3_nt: TGTGCCAGTAGCCCAGGCTCCGGGGGAAGTCAGCCCCAGCATTTT
cdr3_aa: CASSPGSGGSQPQHF

clone_size: -
v_call: TRBV28
d_call: TRBD2
j_call: TRBJ2-2
cdr3_nt: TGTGCCAGCAGTCCCGGGACTAGTCTTACCGGGGAGCTGTTTTTT
cdr3_aa: CASSPGTSLTGELFF

clone_size: -
v_call: TRBV7-2
d_call: -
j_call: TRBJ2-1
cdr3_nt: TGTGCCAGCAGCTTTTCTAGCGATGAGCAGTTCTTC
cdr3_aa: CASSFSSDEQFF

clone_size: -
v_call: TRBV2
d_call: TRBD1
j_call: TRBJ1-2
cdr3_nt: TGTGCCAGCAGCCCGCAGGGGGACTATGGCTACACCTTC
cdr3_aa: CASSPQGDYGYTF

clone_size: -
v_call: TRBV4-2
d_call: -
j_call: TRBJ1-4
cdr3_nt: TGTGCCAGCAGCCAAGAAAGAGGTGAAAAACTGTTTTTT
cdr3_aa: CASSQERGEKLFF

clone_size: -
v_call: TRBV2
d_call: -
j_call: TRBJ1-4
cdr3_nt: TGTGCCTGCCGGGGTACAACTAATGAAAAACTGTTTTTT
cdr3_aa: CACRGTTNEKLFF

clone_size: -
v_call: TRBV4-1
d_call: -
j_call: TRBJ1-1
cdr3_nt: TGCGCCAGCAGCCCCCCAGGGAACACTGAAGCTTTCTTT
cdr3_aa: CASSPPGNTEAFF

clone_size: -
v_call: TRBV6-5
d_call: -
j_call: TRBJ1-6
cdr3_nt: TGTGCCGCCCAGGGCCAGTATAATTCACCCCTCCACTTT
cdr3_aa: CAAQGQYNSPLHF

clone_size: -
v_call: TRBV4-1
d_call: -
j_call: TRBJ1-1
cdr3_nt: TGCGCCAGCAGCCAAGATAGGGGAGGGGCTGAAGCTTTCTTT
cdr3_aa: CASSQDRGGAEAFF

clone_size: -
v_call: TRBV7-2
d_call: -
j_call: TRBJ1-6
cdr3_nt: TGTGCCAGCAGCTTAACCCCGGGGGATTCCATCTCTTCACCCCTCCACTTT
cdr3_aa: CASSLTPGDSISSPLHF

clone_size: -
v_call: TRBV5-1
d_call: TRBD1
j_call: TRBJ2-3
cdr3_nt: TGCGCCAGCAGCTTGGGCCCGGGACAGGGGGGCACAGATACGCAGTATTTT
cdr3_aa: CASSLGPGQGGTDTQYF

clone_size: few
v_call: TRBV2
d_call: TRBD1
j_call: TRBJ1-6
cdr3_nt: TGTGCCAGCAGTGGCAATAACAGGGGAAATTCACCCCTCCACTTT
cdr3_aa: CASSGNNRGNSPLHF

clone_size: -
v_call: TRBV2
d_call: TRBD2
j_call: TRBJ2-1
cdr3_nt: TGTGCCAGCAGTGCCCGCGCGGGGGTCTCGGATGAGCAGTTCTTC
cdr3_aa: CASSARAGVSDEQFF

clone_size: -
v_call: TRBV25-1
d_call: TRBD2
j_call: TRBJ2-1
cdr3_nt: TGTGCCAGCAGTGTTAGCGGGGGGGGCCTAAATGAGCAGTTCTTC
cdr3_aa: CASSVSGGGLNEQFF

clone_size: many
v_call: TRBV19
d_call: -
j_call: TRBJ2-1
cdr3_nt: TGTGCCAGTAGTAAGGGACGTAGCGGTTCCTACAATGAGCAGTTCTTC
cdr3_aa: CASSKGRSGSYNEQFF

clone_size: -
v_call: TRBV14
d_call: -
j_call: TRBJ2-7
cdr3_nt: TGTGCCAGCAGCCAATTGCTAGGACAAGTCCCCCGGTACTACTACGAGCAGTACTTC
cdr3_aa: CASSQLLGQVPRYYYEQYF

clone_size: -
v_call: TRBV28
d_call: -
j_call: TRBJ1-5
cdr3_nt: TGTGCCAGCAGTTTATTGAGGGTTAGGAATCAGCCCCAGCATTTT
cdr3_aa: CASSLLRVRNQPQHF

clone_size: -
v_call: TRBV7-6
d_call: TRBD2
j_call: TRBJ2-1
cdr3_nt: TGTGCCAGCAGTGGACTAGCGGGGGGGGTATCCTCCTACAATGAGCAGTTCTTC
cdr3_aa: CASSGLAGGVSSYNEQFF

clone_size: -
v_call: TRBV5-1
d_call: TRBD2
j_call: TRBJ2-3
cdr3_nt: TGCGCCAGCAGCCCGAGACTAGCGGCAGATACGCAGTATTTT
cdr3_aa: CASSPRLAADTQYF

clone_size: -
v_call: TRBV5-1
d_call: -
j_call: TRBJ2-1
cdr3_nt: TGCGCCAGCAGCTTGGTAGACTTTAGCTCCTACAATGAGCAGTTCTTC
cdr3_aa: CASSLVDFSSYNEQFF

clone_size: -
v_call: TRBV5-5
d_call: TRBD1
j_call: TRBJ2-2
cdr3_nt: TGTGCCAGCAGCTCACGGACAGGGAACACCGGGGAGCTGTTTTTT
cdr3_aa: CASSSRTGNTGELFF

clone_size: -
v_call: TRBV2
d_call: -
j_call: TRBJ1-2
cdr3_nt: TGTGCCAGCAGTGAAGTGGCAGGCGGGGGCTACACCTTC
cdr3_aa: CASSEVAGGGYTF

clone_size: -
v_call: TRBV11-2
d_call: -
j_call: TRBJ2-7
cdr3_nt: TGTGCCAGCAGCTTTGAAGCGGAGAGCTCCTACGAGCAGTACTTC
cdr3_aa: CASSFEAESSYEQYF

clone_size: -
v_call: TRBV18
d_call: -
j_call: TRBJ1-3
cdr3_nt: TGTGCCAGCTCTCCCTCCGGGGGAAACACCATATATTTT
cdr3_aa: CASSPSGGNTIYF

clone_size: -
v_call: TRBV7-3
d_call: TRBD1
j_call: TRBJ2-7
cdr3_nt: TGTGCCAGCAGCGACAGGGATGGCGAGCAGTACTTC
cdr3_aa: CASSDRDGEQYF

clone_size: once
v_call: TRBV5-1
d_call: TRBD1
j_call: TRBJ2-3
cdr3_nt: TGCGCCAGCAGACCTAACAGGGGTTGGACAGATACGCAGTATTTT
cdr3_aa: CASRPNRGWTDTQYF

clone_size: -
v_call: TRBV6-5
d_call: TRBD1
j_call: TRBJ2-7
cdr3_nt: TGTGCCAGCAGTCATAGGGGGCACGGCGAGCAGTACTTC
cdr3_aa: CASSHRGHGEQYF

clone_size: -
v_call: TRBV6-2/TRBV6-3
d_call: -
j_call: TRBJ2-6
cdr3_nt: TGTGCCAGCAGTTCTACGATATCTGGGGCCAACGTCCTGACTTTC
cdr3_aa: CASSSTISGANVLTF

clone_size: -
v_call: TRBV10-3
d_call: TRBD1
j_call: TRBJ2-2
cdr3_nt: TGTGCCATCAGGACCGGGACAGGGGGGACCGGGGAGCTGTTTTTT
cdr3_aa: CAIRTGTGGTGELFF

clone_size: once
v_call: TRBV7-2
d_call: TRBD1
j_call: TRBJ2-2
cdr3_nt: TGTGCCACAAGTAAGACAGGGTCCAACACCGGGGAGCTGTTTTTT
cdr3_aa: CATSKTGSNTGELFF

clone_size: -
v_call: TRBV5-6
d_call: -
j_call: TRBJ2-2
cdr3_nt: TGTGCCAGCAGCTTGGGGCAGGGGATTTATACCGGGGAGCTGTTTTTT
cdr3_aa: CASSLGQGIYTGELFF

clone_size: -
v_call: TRBV2
d_call: -
j_call: TRBJ1-3
cdr3_nt: TGTGCCAGCAGTGAAGAGCACAGCTCTGGAAACACCATATATTTT
cdr3_aa: CASSEEHSSGNTIYF

clone_size: -
v_call: TRBV4-1
d_call: -
j_call: TRBJ1-1
cdr3_nt: TGCGCCAGCAGCCATCGCCCTGGGCAGCCTAACACTGAAGCTTTCTTT
cdr3_aa: CASSHRPGQPNTEAFF

clone_size: -
v_call: TRBV15
d_call: TRBD1
j_call: TRBJ2-2
cdr3_nt: TGTGCCACCAGCAGCTTAGGGACAGGGATCACCGGGGAGCTGTTTTTT
cdr3_aa: CATSSLGTGITGELFF

clone_size: -
v_call: TRBV4-1
d_call: -
j_call: TRBJ1-1
cdr3_nt: TGCGCCAGCAGCCAAGAACGGGGGGTCACTGAAGCTTTCTTT
cdr3_aa: CASSQERGVTEAFF

clone_size: -
v_call: TRBV7-3
d_call: -
j_call: TRBJ2-3
cdr3_nt: TGTGCCAGCAGCTTAATGGCGACAGACACAGATACGCAGTATTTT
cdr3_aa: CASSLMATDTDTQYF

clone_size: -
v_call: TRBV20-1
d_call: TRBD2
j_call: TRBJ2-3
cdr3_nt: TGCAGTGCTAGTAAGGCTAGCGGCTCAGCGCAGTATTTT
cdr3_aa: CSASKASGSAQYF

clone_size: -
v_call: TRBV11-2
d_call: TRBD2
j_call: TRBJ2-7
cdr3_nt: TGTGCCAGCAGAAAACTAGCGGGGGGGCTCAACGAGCAGTACTTC
cdr3_aa: CASRKLAGGLNEQYF

clone_size: -
v_call: TRBV7-2
d_call: -
j_call: TRBJ2-3
cdr3_nt: TGTGCCAGCAGCTTTGGAGGGGGGGCCGCAGATACGCAGTATTTT
cdr3_aa: CASSFGGGAADTQYF

clone_size: -
v_call: TRBV6-5
d_call: -
j_call: TRBJ1-1
cdr3_nt: TGTGCCAGCGCAAGGGGTTTAGGTGAAGCTTTCTTT
cdr3_aa: CASARGLGEAFF

clone_size: -
v_call: TRBV6-5
d_call: TRBD1
j_call: TRBJ1-2
cdr3_nt: TGTGCCAGCACCCTGACAGGGAATGGCTACACCTTC
cdr3_aa: CASTLTGNGYTF

clone_size: -
v_call: TRBV5-1
d_call: -
j_call: TRBJ2-7
cdr3_nt: TGCGCCAGCAGCTTGGCTATAGGGGCCGCCCCCTACGAGCAGTACTTC
cdr3_aa: CASSLAIGAAPYEQYF

clone_size: -
v_call: TRBV28
d_call: TRBD2
j_call: TRBJ2-7
cdr3_nt: TGTGCCAGCAGTCCGTGGGACTACTCCTACGAGCAGTACTTC
cdr3_aa: CASSPWDYSYEQYF

clone_size: -
v_call: TRBV16
d_call: TRBD2
j_call: TRBJ2-1
cdr3_nt: TGTGCCAGCAGCCAACGCCTAGCGGGGGGTAATAATGAGCAGTTCTTC
cdr3_aa: CASSQRLAGGNNEQFF

clone_size: -
v_call: TRBV2
d_call: -
j_call: TRBJ1-2
cdr3_nt: TGTGCCAGCACTCCACAGGGAAACTATGGCTACACCTTC
cdr3_aa: CASTPQGNYGYTF